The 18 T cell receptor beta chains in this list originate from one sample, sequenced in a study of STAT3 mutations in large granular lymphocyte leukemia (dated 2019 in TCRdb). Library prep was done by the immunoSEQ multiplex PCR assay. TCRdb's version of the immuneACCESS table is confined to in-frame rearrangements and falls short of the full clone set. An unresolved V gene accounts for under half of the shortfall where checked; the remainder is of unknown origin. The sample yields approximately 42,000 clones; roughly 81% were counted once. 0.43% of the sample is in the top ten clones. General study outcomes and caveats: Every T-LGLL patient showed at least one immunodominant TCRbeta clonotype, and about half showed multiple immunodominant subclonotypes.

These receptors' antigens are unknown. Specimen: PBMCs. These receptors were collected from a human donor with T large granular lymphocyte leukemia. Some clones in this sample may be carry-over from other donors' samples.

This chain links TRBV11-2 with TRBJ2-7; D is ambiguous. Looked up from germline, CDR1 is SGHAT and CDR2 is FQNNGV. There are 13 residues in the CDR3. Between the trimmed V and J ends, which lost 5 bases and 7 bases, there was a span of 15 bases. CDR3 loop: CASSQDLLLEQYF. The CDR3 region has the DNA TGTGCCAGCAGCCAGGATCTCCTTCTAGAGCAGTACTTC.

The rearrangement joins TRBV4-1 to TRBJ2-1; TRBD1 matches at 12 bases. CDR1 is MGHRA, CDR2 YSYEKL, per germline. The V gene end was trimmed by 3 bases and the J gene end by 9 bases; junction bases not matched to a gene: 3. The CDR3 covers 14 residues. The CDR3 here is CASSQGQGAGEQFF. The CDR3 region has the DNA TGCGCCAGCAGCCAGGGACAGGGGGCAGGTGAGCAGTTCTTC.

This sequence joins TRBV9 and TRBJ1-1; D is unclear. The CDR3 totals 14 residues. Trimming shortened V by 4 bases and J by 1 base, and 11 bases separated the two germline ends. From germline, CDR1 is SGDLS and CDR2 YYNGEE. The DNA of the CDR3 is TGTGCCAGCAGCCCTCCCGGTTGGAACACTGAAGCTTTCTTT. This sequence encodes CASSPPGWNTEAFF.

In nucleotides, the CDR3 is TGTGCCAGCAGCCAACTCTACGAGCAGTACTTC. Translating it yields CASSQLYEQYF. The V and J genes are TRBV7-9 and TRBJ2-7; D gene ambiguous. The V end was cut by 5 bases, the J end by 3 bases, with 5 bases between. Germline V CDR1 and CDR2: SEHNR, FQNEAQ (reference sequence). This CDR3 is built from 11 residues.

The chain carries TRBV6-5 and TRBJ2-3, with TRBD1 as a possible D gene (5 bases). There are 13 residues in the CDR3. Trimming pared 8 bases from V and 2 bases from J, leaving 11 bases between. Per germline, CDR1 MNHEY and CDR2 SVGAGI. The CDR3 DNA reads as TGTGCCAGCGGCGGCAGGGCCACAGATACGCAGTATTTT. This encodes CASGGRATDTQYF.

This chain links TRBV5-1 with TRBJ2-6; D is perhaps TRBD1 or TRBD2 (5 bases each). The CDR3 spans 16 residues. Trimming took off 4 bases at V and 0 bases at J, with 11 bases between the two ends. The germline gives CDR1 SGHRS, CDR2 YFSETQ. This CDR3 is CASSRGESSGANVLTF. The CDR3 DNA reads TGCGCCAGCAGCCGGGGCGAGAGCTCTGGGGCCAACGTCCTGACTTTC.

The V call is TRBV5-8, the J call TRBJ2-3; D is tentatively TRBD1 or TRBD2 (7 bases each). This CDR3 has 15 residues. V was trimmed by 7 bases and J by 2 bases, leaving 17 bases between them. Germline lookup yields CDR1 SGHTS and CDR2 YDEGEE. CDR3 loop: CASGQGGGYTDTQYF. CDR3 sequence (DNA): TGTGCCAGCGGGCAGGGGGGGGGCTACACAGATACGCAGTATTTT.

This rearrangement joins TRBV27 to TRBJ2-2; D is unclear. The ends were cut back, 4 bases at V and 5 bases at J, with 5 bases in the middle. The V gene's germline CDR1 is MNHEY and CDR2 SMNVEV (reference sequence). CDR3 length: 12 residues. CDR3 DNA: TGTGCCAGCAGTTATCAAACCGGGGAGCTGTTTTTT. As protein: CASSYQTGELFF.

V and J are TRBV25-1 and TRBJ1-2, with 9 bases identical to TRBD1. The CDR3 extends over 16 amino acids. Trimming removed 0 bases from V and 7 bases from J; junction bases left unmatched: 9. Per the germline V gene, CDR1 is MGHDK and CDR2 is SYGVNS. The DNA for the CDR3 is TGTGCCAGCAGTGAATATTGGGGACAGGGACCCTTTGGCTACACCTTC. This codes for CASSEYWGQGPFGYTF.

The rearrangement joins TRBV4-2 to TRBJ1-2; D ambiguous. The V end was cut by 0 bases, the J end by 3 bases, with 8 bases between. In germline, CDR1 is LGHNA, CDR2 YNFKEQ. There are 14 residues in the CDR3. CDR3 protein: CASSQDRRDYGYTF. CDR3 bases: TGTGCCAGCAGCCAAGATCGTCGGGACTATGGCTACACCTTC.

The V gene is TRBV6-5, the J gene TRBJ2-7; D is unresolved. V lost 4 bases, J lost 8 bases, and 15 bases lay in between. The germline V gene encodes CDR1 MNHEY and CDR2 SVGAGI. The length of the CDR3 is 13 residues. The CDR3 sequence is CASSFGPQAQQYV. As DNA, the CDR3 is TGTGCCAGCAGTTTCGGACCCCAGGCCCAGCAGTACGTC.

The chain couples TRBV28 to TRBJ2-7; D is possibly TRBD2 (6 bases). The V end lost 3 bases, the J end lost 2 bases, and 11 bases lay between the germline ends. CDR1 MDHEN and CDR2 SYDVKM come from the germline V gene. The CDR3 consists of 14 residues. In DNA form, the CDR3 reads TGTGCCAGCAGTTTGGGGACTGTGGCCTACGAGCAGTACGTC. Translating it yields CASSLGTVAYEQYV.

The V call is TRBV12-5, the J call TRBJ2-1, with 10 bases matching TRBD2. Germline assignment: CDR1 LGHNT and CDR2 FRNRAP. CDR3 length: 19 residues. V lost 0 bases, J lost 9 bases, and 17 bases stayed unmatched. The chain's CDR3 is CASGLVFKESGGAYSEQFF. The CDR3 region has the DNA TGTGCTAGTGGTTTGGTATTCAAGGAGAGCGGGGGGGCCTATAGTGAGCAGTTCTTC.

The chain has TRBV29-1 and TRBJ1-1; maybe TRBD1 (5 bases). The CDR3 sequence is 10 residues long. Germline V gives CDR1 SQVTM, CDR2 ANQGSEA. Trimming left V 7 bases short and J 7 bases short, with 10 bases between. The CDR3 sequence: CSGQGFEAFF. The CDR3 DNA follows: TGCAGCGGCCAGGGTTTTGAAGCTTTCTTT.

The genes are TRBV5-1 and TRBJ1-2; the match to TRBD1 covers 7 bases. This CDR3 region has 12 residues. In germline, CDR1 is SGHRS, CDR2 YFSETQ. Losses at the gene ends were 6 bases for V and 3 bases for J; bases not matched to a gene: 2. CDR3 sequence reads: CASKGQDYGYTF. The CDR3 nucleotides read TGCGCCAGCAAAGGACAGGACTATGGCTACACCTTC.

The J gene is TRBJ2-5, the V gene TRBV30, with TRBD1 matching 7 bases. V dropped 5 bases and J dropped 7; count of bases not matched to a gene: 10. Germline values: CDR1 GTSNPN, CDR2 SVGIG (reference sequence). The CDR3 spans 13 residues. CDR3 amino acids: CAWGTEGAGTQYF. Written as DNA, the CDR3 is TGTGCCTGGGGAACCGAGGGGGCGGGGACCCAGTACTTC. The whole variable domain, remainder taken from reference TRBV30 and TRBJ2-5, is SQTIHQWPATLVQPVGSPLSLECTVEGTSNPNLYWYRQAAGRGLQLLFYSVGIGQISSEVPQNLSASRPQDRQFILSSKKLLLSDSGFYLCAWGTEGAGTQYFGPGTRLLVL.

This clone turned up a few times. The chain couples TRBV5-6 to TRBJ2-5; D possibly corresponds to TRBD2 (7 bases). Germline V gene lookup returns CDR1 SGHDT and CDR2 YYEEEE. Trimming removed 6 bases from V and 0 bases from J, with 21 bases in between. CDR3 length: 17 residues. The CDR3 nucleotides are TGTGCCAGCACCAATATTCAAGGGGGGGAATACCAAGAGACCCAGTACTTC. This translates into CASTNIQGGEYQETQYF.

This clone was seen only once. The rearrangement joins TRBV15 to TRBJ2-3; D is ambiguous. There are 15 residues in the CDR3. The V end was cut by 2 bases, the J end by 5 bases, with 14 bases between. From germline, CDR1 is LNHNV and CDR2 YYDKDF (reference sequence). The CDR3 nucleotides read TGTGCCACCAGCAGACTCACCGGAGTAATAGATACGCAGTATTTT. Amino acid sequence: CATSRLTGVIDTQYF.